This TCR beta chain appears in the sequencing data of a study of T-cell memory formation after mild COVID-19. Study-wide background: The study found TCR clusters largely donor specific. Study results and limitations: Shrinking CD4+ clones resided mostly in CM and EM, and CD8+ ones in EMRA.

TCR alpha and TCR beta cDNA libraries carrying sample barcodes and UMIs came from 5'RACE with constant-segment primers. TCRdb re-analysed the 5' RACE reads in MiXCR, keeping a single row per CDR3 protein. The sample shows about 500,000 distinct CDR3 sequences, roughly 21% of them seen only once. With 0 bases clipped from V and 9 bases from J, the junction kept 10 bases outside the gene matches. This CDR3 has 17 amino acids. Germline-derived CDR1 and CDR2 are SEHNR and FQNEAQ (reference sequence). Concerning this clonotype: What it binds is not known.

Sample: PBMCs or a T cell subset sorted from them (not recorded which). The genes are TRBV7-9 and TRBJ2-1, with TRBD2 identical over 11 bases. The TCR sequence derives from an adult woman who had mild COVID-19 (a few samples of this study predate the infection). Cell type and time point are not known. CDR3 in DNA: TGTGCCAGCAGCTTAGCCCCCACTAGCGGGAGTTTTGGTGAGCAGTTCTTC. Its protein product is CASSLAPTSGSFGEQFF.